Following are 20 T cell receptor beta chains from one sample sequenced in a study of blood T cell repertoires in COVID-19. Clones were sequenced by immunoSEQ multiplex PCR, and TCRdb holds only the in-frame ones, with some missing. The sample lists approximately 38,000 clones, 87% occurring once. Sequencing used peripheral blood. Receptors were obtained from a man aged 50 to 59 with active or convalescent COVID-19.

The V and J genes are TRBV7-2 and TRBJ2-2; 7 bases agree with TRBD1. The CDR3 has 16 amino acids. Germline CDR1 and CDR2: SGHTA and FQGNSA. With V trimmed by 5 bases and J by 4 bases, 10 bases remained unmatched. The CDR3: CASSKPTGTVTGELFF. The CDR3 coding sequence is TGTGCCAGCAGCAAGCCGACCGGGACAGTCACCGGGGAGCTGTTTTTT.

The chain combines TRBV6-4 with TRBJ2-2; no clear D. The CDR3 length is 13 residues. Trimming left V 5 bases short and J 2 bases short, with 6 bases between. CDR1 is MRHNA, CDR2 SNTAGT, per germline. The CDR3 sequence: CASSFTNTGELFF. In DNA form, the CDR3 reads TGTGCCAGCAGTTTCACTAACACCGGGGAGCTGTTTTTT.

This clone was seen once. The chain links TRBV30 to TRBJ1-5, with 9 nucleotides matching TRBD1. This CDR3 region has 15 residues. Germline-derived CDR1 and CDR2 are GTSNPN and SVGIG (reference sequence). V trimming: 1 base; J trimming: 2 bases; junction bases outside the gene matches: 3. CDR3 nucleotides: TGTGCCTGGAGTGACAGGGGGCACGGCAATCAGCCCCAGCATTTT. Its protein product is CAWSDRGHGNQPQHF.

The genes are TRBV28 and TRBJ1-6, with D unclear. Germline CDR1 MDHEN, CDR2 SYDVKM. V dropped 11 bases and J dropped 7 bases, with 18 bases sitting between them. The CDR3 contains 14 residues. CDR3 DNA sequence: TGTGCCGGGTCTCCGGGTGGTGGGAATTCACCCCTCCACTTT. It yields the protein CAGSPGGGNSPLHF.

V and J are TRBV5-1 and TRBJ1-2, with 7 bases identical to TRBD1. The CDR3 loop spans 16 amino acids. J was trimmed by 0 bases and V by 5 bases; bases with no gene match: 10. From germline, CDR1 is SGHRS and CDR2 YFSETQ. The CDR3 nucleotides are TGCGCCAGCAGGACAACAGGGGACATAGCTAACTATGGCTACACCTTC. Translation gives CASRTTGDIANYGYTF. Full variable domain (remainder filled in from reference TRBV5-1 and TRBJ1-2): KAGVTQTPRYLIKTRGQQVTLSCSPISGHRSVSWYQQTPGQGLQFLFEYFSETQRNKGNFPGRFSGRQFSNSRSEMNVSTLELGDSALYLCASRTTGDIANYGYTFGSGTRLTVV.

This chain links TRBV16 with TRBJ1-1; unclear D gene. V lost 1 base and J lost 2, with 11 bases in between. Germline lookup yields CDR1 KGHSY and CDR2 FQNENV. This CDR3 comprises 15 residues. The CDR3, as DNA: TGTGCCAGCAGCCAATATTTGTCGGGTAACACTGAAGCTTTCTTT. It encodes CASSQYLSGNTEAFF. The full variable domain, in which reference TRBV16 and TRBJ1-1 provide the parts outside the CDR3, is GEEVAQTPKHLVRGEGQKAKLYCAPIKGHSYVFWYQQVLKNEFKFLISFQNENVFDETGMPKERFSAKCLPNSPCSLEIQATKLEDSAVYFCASSQYLSGNTEAFFGQGTRLTVV.

This clone was observed a handful of times. The V gene is TRBV4-1, the J gene TRBJ1-2, with 7 bases matching TRBD1. Trimming at V came to 1 base and at J to 2 bases, leaving 4 bases not matched to a gene. The germline V gene has CDR1 MGHRA and CDR2 YSYEKL. The CDR3 runs 15 residues. The CDR3: CASSQGTGVNYGYTF. Here the CDR3 DNA reads TGCGCCAGCAGCCAAGGGACAGGAGTAAACTATGGCTACACCTTC.

This chain uses TRBV5-1 with TRBJ1-4; no clear D gene. The CDR3 contains 15 residues. V was clipped by 2 bases and J by 7 bases, with 15 bases between them. Germline CDR1 is SGHRS and CDR2 is YFSETQ. The CDR3 coding sequence is TGCGCCAGCAGCTTAAAGGGAGGTGGTGGTGAAAAACTGTTTTTT. Encoded protein: CASSLKGGGGEKLFF.

The chain employs TRBV6-5 and TRBJ2-7; 7 bases are a match to TRBD1. The CDR3 is made up of 16 amino acids. CDR1 MNHEY and CDR2 SVGAGI come from the germline V gene. The junction had 14 bases not matched to a gene; V was cut back by 4 bases and J by 5 bases. CDR3 in amino acids: CASSSLPAGTVNEQYV. In DNA, the CDR3 is TGTGCCAGCAGTTCACTACCCGCCGGGACAGTAAACGAGCAGTACGTC.

The chain is built from TRBV9 and TRBJ2-7; 9 positions agree with TRBD1. V shed 3 bases, J shed 3 bases, and the junction held 4 bases outside the gene matches. Germline V lookup: CDR1 SGDLS, CDR2 YYNGEE. CDR3 size: 14 residues. In DNA form, the CDR3 reads TGTGCCAGCAGCGCAACGGACAGGGGCTACGAGCAGTACTTC. It encodes CASSATDRGYEQYF. The full variable domain, with the rest looked up from reference TRBV9 and TRBJ2-7, is DSGVTQTPKHLITATGQRVTLRCSPRSGDLSVYWYQQSLDQGLQFLIQYYNGEERAKGNILERFSAQQFPDLHSELNLSSLELGDSALYFCASSATDRGYEQYFGPGTRLTVT.

This chain links TRBV10-1 with TRBJ2-7, with D maybe TRBD2 (7 bases). V lost 4 bases to trimming and J lost 7 bases, with 14 bases between them. Looked up from germline, CDR1 is WNHNN and CDR2 is SYGVQD (reference sequence). The CDR3 consists of 13 residues. The CDR3 region is CASSGGGVGEQYF. The CDR3 DNA is TGCGCCAGCAGTGGAGGGGGGGTTGGAGAGCAGTACTTC.

V and J are TRBV3-1 (or the pseudogene TRBV3-2) and TRBJ2-5, with 10 bases matching TRBD2. Germline V CDR1 and CDR2: LGHDT, YNNKEL (reference sequence). This CDR3 is built from 16 residues. V was pared by 4 bases and J by 1 base, with 6 bases of the junction left unmatched. The CDR3 loop reads CASSPSGGAGQETQYF. The DNA for the CDR3 is TGTGCCAGCAGCCCGAGCGGGGGGGCCGGCCAAGAGACCCAGTACTTC.

This rearrangement joins TRBV6-5 to TRBJ2-2; TRBD2 is a possible D gene (5 bases). Trimming removed 3 bases from V and 1 base from J, with 12 bases in between. Germline assignment: CDR1 MNHEY and CDR2 SVGAGI. The CDR3 spans 16 residues. The CDR3 here is CASSYWRGQNTGELFF. The CDR3, as DNA: TGTGCCAGCAGTTATTGGAGAGGGCAGAACACCGGGGAGCTGTTTTTT.

In its sample, this clone was seen once. The rearrangement uses TRBV20-1 and TRBJ1-1; D gene ambiguous. The germline V gene has CDR1 DFQATT and CDR2 SNEGSKA (reference sequence). With 0 bases removed from V and 12 bases from J, the gap between germline ends came to 11 bases. The CDR3 contains 11 residues. The CDR3 here is CSARDSPGSFF. The CDR3 region has the DNA TGCAGTGCTAGAGATTCACCGGGTTCTTTCTTT.

The CDR3 here is CASNRGGPPNNNEQFF. The CDR3 DNA reads as TGTGCCAGTAATAGGGGTGGTCCCCCTAATAACAATGAGCAGTTCTTC. The gene calls are TRBV19 and TRBJ2-1; possibly TRBD1 for D (5 bases). Trimming removed 7 bases from V and 5 bases from J, with 21 bases in between. Germline CDR1 LNHDA, CDR2 SQIVND (reference sequence). This CDR3 has 16 residues.

The chain employs TRBV2 and TRBJ1-5; unclear D gene. Trimming left V 3 bases short and J 3 bases short, with 9 bases between. There are 14 residues in the CDR3. Germline CDR1 reads SNHLY; CDR2 reads FYNNEI. This CDR3 is CASSDGTHNQPQHF. As DNA, the CDR3 is TGTGCCAGCAGTGATGGCACCCACAATCAGCCCCAGCATTTT. Filled out from reference TRBV2 and TRBJ1-5, the complete variable domain reads EPEVTQTPSHQVTQMGQEVILRCVPISNHLYFYWYRQILGQKVEFLVSFYNNEISEKSEIFDDQFSVERPDGSNFTLKIRSTKLEDSAMYFCASSDGTHNQPQHFGDGTRLSIL.

The chain joins TRBV27 to TRBJ1-2; 7 bases fit TRBD1. The V segment lost 3 bases and the J segment 8 bases; nucleotides outside the gene matches: 6. From germline, CDR1 is MNHEY and CDR2 SMNVEV (reference sequence). The CDR3 is 13 residues long. The CDR3 spells CASSLEGASGYTF. The DNA of the CDR3 is TGTGCCAGCAGTTTGGAGGGGGCAAGCGGCTACACCTTC.

The genes are TRBV29-1 and TRBJ2-5; D remains ambiguous. Germline CDR1 is SQVTM and CDR2 is ANQGSEA. This CDR3 is built from 13 residues. Trimming removed 3 bases from V and 5 bases from J, with 13 bases in between. CDR3 coding DNA: TGCAGCGTTGATGCCACTTATTGGGAGACCCAGTACTTC. Translated, it gives CSVDATYWETQYF. Using reference TRBV29-1 and TRBJ2-5 for the parts outside the CDR3, the full variable domain is SAVISQKPSRDICQRGTSLTIQCQVDSQVTMMFWYRQQPGQSLTLIATANQGSEATYESGFVIDKFPISRPNLTFSTLTVSNMSPEDSSIYLCSVDATYWETQYFGPGTRLLVL.

This clone appeared a few times. The chain recombines TRBV7-2 with TRBJ2-5, with 14 bases fitting TRBD2. The V gene end was trimmed by 4 bases and the J gene end by 5 bases; junction bases not matched to a gene: 9. This CDR3 has 17 residues. Looked up from germline, CDR1 is SGHTA and CDR2 is FQGNSA. Here the CDR3 DNA reads TGTGCCAGCAGCTCGGGACTAGCGGGGGTTGGGGTTGAGACCCAGTACTTC. Translated, it gives CASSSGLAGVGVETQYF.

V usage is TRBV5-8 and J usage is TRBJ1-1; maybe TRBD1 (6 bases). Germline V CDR1 and CDR2: SGHTS, YDEGEE. Trimming removed 1 base from V and 3 bases from J, with 7 bases in between. The CDR3 has 13 amino acids. The CDR3 DNA reads as TGTGCCAGCAGCTTGAACAGGGACACTGAAGCTTTCTTT. It encodes CASSLNRDTEAFF.